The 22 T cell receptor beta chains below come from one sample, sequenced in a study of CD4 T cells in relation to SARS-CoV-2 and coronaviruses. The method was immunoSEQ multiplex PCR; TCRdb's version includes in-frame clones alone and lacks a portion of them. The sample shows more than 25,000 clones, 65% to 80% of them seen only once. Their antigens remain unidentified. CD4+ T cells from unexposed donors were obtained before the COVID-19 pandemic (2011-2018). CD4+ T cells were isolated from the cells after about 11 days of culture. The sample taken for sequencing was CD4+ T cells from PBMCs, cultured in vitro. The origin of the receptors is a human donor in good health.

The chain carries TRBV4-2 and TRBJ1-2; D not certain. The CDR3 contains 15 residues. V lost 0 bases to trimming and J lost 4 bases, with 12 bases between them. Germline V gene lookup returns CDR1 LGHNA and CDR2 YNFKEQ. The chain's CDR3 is CASSQESRDSYGYTF. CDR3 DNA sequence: TGTGCCAGCAGCCAAGAGAGTAGGGATAGCTATGGCTACACCTTC.

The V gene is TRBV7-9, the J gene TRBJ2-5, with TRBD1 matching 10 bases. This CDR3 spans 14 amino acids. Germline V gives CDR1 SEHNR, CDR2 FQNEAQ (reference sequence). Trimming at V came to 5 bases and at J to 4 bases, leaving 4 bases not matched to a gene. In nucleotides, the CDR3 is TGTGCCAGCAGCCCGACAGGGGGCGTAGAGACCCAGTACTTC. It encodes CASSPTGGVETQYF.

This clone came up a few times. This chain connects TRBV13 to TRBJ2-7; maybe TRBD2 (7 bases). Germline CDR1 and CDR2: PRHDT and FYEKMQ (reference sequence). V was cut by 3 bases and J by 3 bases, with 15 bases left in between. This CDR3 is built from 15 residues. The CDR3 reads CASSLNSGGLYEQYF. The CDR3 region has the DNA TGTGCCAGCAGCTTGAACTCGGGGGGCCTCTACGAGCAGTACTTC.

The CDR3 nucleotides are TGTGCCAGCAGCTCGACCCCGGACGGGTCACCCCTCCACTTT. Its translation: CASSSTPDGSPLHF. The chain combines TRBV7-9 with TRBJ1-6, with D unresolved. There are 14 residues in the CDR3. With 4 bases removed from V and 10 bases from J, the gap between germline ends came to 14 bases. Looked up from germline, CDR1 is SEHNR and CDR2 is FQNEAQ (reference sequence).

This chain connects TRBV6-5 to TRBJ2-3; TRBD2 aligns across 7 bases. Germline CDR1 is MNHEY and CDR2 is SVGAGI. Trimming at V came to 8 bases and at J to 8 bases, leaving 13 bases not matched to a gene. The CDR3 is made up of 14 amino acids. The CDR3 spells CASGASGAGGTQYF. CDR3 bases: TGTGCCAGCGGGGCAAGCGGGGCTGGGGGTACGCAGTATTTT.

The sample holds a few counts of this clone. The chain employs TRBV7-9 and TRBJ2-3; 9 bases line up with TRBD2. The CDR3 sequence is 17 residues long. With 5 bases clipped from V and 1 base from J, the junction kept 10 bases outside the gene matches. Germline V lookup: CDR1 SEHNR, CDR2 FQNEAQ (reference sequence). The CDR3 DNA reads TGTGCCAGCAGCGGCGGGGGAAAGCGGGAGGGCACAGATACGCAGTATTTT. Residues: CASSGGGKREGTDTQYF.

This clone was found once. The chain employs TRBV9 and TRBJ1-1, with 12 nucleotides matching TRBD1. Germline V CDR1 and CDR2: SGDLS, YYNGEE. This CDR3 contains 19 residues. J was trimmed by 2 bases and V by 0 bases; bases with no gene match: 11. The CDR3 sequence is CASSVEGLGTGGKNTEAFF. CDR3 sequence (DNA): TGTGCCAGCAGCGTAGAGGGCTTGGGGACAGGGGGCAAAAACACTGAAGCTTTCTTT. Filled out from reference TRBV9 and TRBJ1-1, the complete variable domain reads DSGVTQTPKHLITATGQRVTLRCSPRSGDLSVYWYQQSLDQGLQFLIQYYNGEERAKGNILERFSAQQFPDLHSELNLSSLELGDSALYFCASSVEGLGTGGKNTEAFFGQGTRLTVV.

CDR3 in amino acids: CASSRFTEAFF. The CDR3 coding sequence is TGTGCCAGCAGTCGGTTCACTGAAGCTTTCTTT. This chain connects TRBV28 to TRBJ1-1; D gene unclear. The CDR3 contains 11 residues. The germline V gene encodes CDR1 MDHEN and CDR2 SYDVKM. Trimming took off 5 bases at V and 4 bases at J, with 5 bases between the two ends.

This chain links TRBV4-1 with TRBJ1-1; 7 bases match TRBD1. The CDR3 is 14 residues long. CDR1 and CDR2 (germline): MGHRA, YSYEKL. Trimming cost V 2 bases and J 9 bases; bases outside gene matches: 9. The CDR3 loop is CASSQPRDRPKAFF. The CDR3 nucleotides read TGCGCCAGCAGCCAACCCCGGGACAGACCAAAAGCTTTCTTT.

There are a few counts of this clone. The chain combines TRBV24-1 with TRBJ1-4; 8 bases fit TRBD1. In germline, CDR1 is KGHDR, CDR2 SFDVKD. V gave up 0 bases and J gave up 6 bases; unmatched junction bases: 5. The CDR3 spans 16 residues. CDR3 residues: CATSDLGQGAYEKLFF. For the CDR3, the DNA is TGTGCCACCAGTGATTTGGGGCAGGGGGCCTATGAAAAACTGTTTTTT.

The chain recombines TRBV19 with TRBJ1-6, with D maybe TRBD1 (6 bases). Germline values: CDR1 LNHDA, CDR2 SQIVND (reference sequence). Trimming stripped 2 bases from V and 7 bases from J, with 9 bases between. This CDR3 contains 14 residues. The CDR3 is CASSIRTANSPLHF. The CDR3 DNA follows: TGTGCCAGTAGTATAAGGACAGCAAATTCACCCCTCCACTTT.

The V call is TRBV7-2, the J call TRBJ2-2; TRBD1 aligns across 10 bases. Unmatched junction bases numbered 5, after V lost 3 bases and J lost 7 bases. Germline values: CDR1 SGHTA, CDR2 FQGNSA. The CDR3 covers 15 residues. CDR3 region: CASSFGGTGDGELFF. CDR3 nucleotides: TGTGCCAGCAGCTTCGGCGGGACAGGGGACGGGGAGCTGTTTTTT. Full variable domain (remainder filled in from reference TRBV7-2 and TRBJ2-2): GAGVSQSPSNKVTEKGKDVELRCDPISGHTALYWYRQSLGQGLEFLIYFQGNSAPDKSGLPSDRFSAERTGGSVSTLTIQRTQQEDSAVYLCASSFGGTGDGELFFGEGSRLTVL.

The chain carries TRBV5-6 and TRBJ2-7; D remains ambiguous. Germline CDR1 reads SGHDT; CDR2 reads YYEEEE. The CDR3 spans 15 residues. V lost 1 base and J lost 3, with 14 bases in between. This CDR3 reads CASSLKVNNHYEQYF. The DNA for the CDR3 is TGTGCCAGCAGCTTGAAGGTAAACAACCACTACGAGCAGTACTTC.

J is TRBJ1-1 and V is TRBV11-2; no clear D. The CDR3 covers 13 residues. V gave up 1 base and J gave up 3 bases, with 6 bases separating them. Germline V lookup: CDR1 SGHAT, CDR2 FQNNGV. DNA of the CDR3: TGTGCCAGCAGCTTAGCGTCCCACACTGAAGCTTTCTTT. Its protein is CASSLASHTEAFF. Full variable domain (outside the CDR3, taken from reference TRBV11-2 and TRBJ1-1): EAGVAQSPRYKIIEKRQSVAFWCNPISGHATLYWYQQILGQGPKLLIQFQNNGVVDDSQLPKDRFSAERLKGVDSTLKIQPAKLEDSAVYLCASSLASHTEAFFGQGTRLTVV.

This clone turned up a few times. CDR3 sequence: CASSLRQGPSYEQYF. The CDR3 DNA follows: TGTGCCAGCAGCTTAAGGCAGGGGCCCTCCTACGAGCAGTACTTC. The chain has TRBV7-3 and TRBJ2-7; TRBD1 might be the D (6 bases). CDR1 is SGHTA and CDR2 is FQGTGA in the germline V gene. Trimming left V 1 base short and J 0 bases short, with 10 bases between. The CDR3 has 15 amino acids.

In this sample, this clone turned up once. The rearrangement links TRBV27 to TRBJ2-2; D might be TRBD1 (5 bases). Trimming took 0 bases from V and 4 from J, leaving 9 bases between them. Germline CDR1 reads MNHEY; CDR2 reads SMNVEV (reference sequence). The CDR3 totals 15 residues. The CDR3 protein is CASSLSRVSTGELFF. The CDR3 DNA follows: TGTGCCAGCAGTTTATCCAGGGTGAGCACCGGGGAGCTGTTTTTT.

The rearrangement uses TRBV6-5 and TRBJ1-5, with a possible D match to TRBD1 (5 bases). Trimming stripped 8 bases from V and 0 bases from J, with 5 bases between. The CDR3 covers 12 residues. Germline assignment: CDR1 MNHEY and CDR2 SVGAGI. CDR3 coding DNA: TGTGCCAGCGGGGCTAGCAATCAGCCCCAGCATTTT. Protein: CASGASNQPQHF.

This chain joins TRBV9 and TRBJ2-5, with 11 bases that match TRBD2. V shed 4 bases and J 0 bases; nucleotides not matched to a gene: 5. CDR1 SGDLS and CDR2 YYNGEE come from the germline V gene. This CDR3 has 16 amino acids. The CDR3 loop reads CASSTGLAADQETQYF. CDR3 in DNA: TGTGCCAGCAGCACGGGACTAGCGGCCGACCAAGAGACCCAGTACTTC.

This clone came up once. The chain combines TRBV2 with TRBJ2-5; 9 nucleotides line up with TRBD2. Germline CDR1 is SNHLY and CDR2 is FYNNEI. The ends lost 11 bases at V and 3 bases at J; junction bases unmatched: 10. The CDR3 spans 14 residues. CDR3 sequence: CAQTGLAGKETQYF. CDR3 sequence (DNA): TGTGCCCAAACTGGGCTAGCGGGGAAAGAGACCCAGTACTTC.

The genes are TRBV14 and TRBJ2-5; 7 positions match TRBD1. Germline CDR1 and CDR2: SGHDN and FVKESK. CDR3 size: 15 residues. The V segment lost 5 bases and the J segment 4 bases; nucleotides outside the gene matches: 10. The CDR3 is CASSNPEGGAETQYF. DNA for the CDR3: TGTGCCAGCAGCAATCCCGAAGGGGGCGCAGAGACCCAGTACTTC.

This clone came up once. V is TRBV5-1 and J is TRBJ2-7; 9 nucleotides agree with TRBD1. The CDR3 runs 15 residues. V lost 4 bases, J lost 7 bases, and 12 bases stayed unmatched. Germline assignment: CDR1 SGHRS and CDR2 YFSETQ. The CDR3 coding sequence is TGCGCCAGCAGCGGGGGACAGGGCCTGCCTCGGGAGCAGTACTTC. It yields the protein CASSGGQGLPREQYF.

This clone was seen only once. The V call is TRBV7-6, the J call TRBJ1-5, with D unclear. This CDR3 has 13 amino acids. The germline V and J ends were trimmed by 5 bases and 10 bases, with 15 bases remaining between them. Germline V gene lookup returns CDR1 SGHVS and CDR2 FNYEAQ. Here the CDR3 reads CASSLQGGQPQHF. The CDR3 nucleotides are TGTGCCAGCAGCCTCCAAGGCGGTCAACCCCAGCATTTT.